This TCR beta chain was sequenced for a study of T cell responses to AZD1222 COVID-19 vaccine. J gave up 4 bases and V 5 bases, and 11 bases lay outside the gene matches. The CDR3 length is 16 residues. The germline V gene encodes CDR1 SGHTA and CDR2 FQGNSA. Clones were read by immunoSEQ multiplex PCR, and TCRdb kept only the in-frame ones, dropping some. Of roughly 200,000 clones in the sample, approximately 94% were seen once. On this clone: Its antigen is unknown.

Broader study findings: Spike-specific TCR breadth and depth grew following two AZD1222 doses. The number of AZD1222 recipients seropositive at baseline was only six. Spike-wide vaccine-associated CD4 TCRs dominated at 160-218 and 743-854. Clonal diversity was possibly underestimated, and the donors were mostly white British, with more females.

The sequence was obtained from an adult in good health. This material consisted of peripheral blood, taken on day 0 of MenACWY control vaccination. The chain links TRBV7-2 to TRBJ1-5; 7 bases map to TRBD1. The chain's CDR3 is CASSRTGSLQNQPQHF. CDR3 nucleotides: TGTGCCAGCAGCCGGACAGGCAGTCTACAGAATCAGCCCCAGCATTTT.